One TCR beta chain is described in this entry. The antigen is not known. Sequenced by immunoSEQ multiplex PCR; TCRdb stores in-frame clones only, minus some. The sample carries roughly 2 million clones, roughly 95% recorded once. These data belong to a study of shared clonotypes between healthy human individuals. General observations from the study: Generation of non-shared clonotypes was less probable than generation of clonotypes shared by all four donors.

The CDR3 contains 14 residues. Germline loops: CDR1 MNHNS, CDR2 SASEGT. The V gene lost 2 bases and the J gene lost 6 bases, with 11 bases spanning the gap. Specimen: naive CD4+ T cells sorted from blood. The subset here: CD45RA+ positively selected. This chain joins TRBV6-1 and TRBJ1-5; D might be TRBD1 (5 bases). This TCR was recovered from a man aged 18 to 29 in good health. The CDR3 region has the DNA TGTGCCAGCAGTGAATTAAGTGGGGGTCAGCCCCAGCATTTT. Protein sequence: CASSELSGGQPQHF.